This T cell receptor beta chain emerged from a study of CD8+ T cells in alopecia areata. Study-wide background: Treated patients took oral tofacitinib at 5 to 10 mg twice daily.

cDNA prepared by RNA extraction and subsequent reverse transcription served as the template for sequencing. TCRdb's table, derived via immunoSEQ multiplex PCR, lists solely in-frame clones and lacks some. The sample lists more than 150,000 clones; about 47% were seen once. Comment on this clone: What it recognizes is unknown.

Study-wide points: The study found tofacitinib significantly decreased scalp clonality and expanded CD8+ clones among the top 100. Persistence of many expanded lesional clones was seen in scalp and blood during tofacitinib.

The treatment here: oral pan-JAK inhibitor, 5-10 mg twice daily. The researchers isolated CD4+ and CD8+ T cells from PBMCs by sorting. Unmatched junction bases numbered 10, after V lost 10 bases and J lost 7 bases. CDR1 and CDR2 from the germline V gene are SNHLY and FYNNEI. The CDR3 loop spans 13 amino acids. The sample consisted of CD8+ T cells sorted from blood, taken around week 54, from a patient treated with tofacitinib. The V and J genes are TRBV2 and TRBJ2-3; 8 bases match TRBD1. The clonotype originates from a human donor with alopecia areata. CDR3 nucleotide sequence: TGTGCCACCCCGGGGGCAGGGGGCAATACGCAGTATTTT. This sequence encodes CATPGAGGNTQYF.